The next 32 T cell receptor beta chains were all read from a single sample in a study of shared T cell receptors in the human thymus. Measured with immunoSEQ multiplex PCR; TCRdb has only the in-frame clones, and not every one. Of hundreds of thousands of clones listed, about 89% were seen once; the top ten hold more than 0.009%. The same data also contributed to another study, on human thymus T cells.

What was sequenced was thymocytes. These receptors came from a boy younger than two with a congenital heart defect.

The chain has TRBV18 and TRBJ2-5; 11 nucleotides agree with TRBD1. J gave up 4 bases and V 1 base, and 14 bases lay outside the gene matches. The CDR3 length is 19 residues. CDR1 is KGHSH and CDR2 is LQKENI in the germline V gene. CDR3 nucleotide sequence: TGTGCCAGCTCACCACAGGCCCCCCACCGGGGACAGGGGGGAGAGACCCAGTACTTC. Translated: CASSPQAPHRGQGGETQYF. The variable domain in full, completed from reference TRBV18 and TRBJ2-5, reads NAGVMQNPRHLVRRRGQEARLRCSPMKGHSHVYWYRQLPEEGLKFMVYLQKENIIDESGMPKERFSAEFPKEGPSILRIQQVVRGDSAAYFCASSPQAPHRGQGGETQYFGPGTRLLVL.

J is TRBJ1-2 and V is TRBV29-1; 7 bases are shared with TRBD1. V lost 5 bases to trimming and J lost 8 bases; unmatched junction nucleotides: 11. Germline lookup yields CDR1 SQVTM and CDR2 ANQGSEA. The CDR3 is 13 residues long. Written as DNA, the CDR3 is TGCAGCGTTCTAAAAGAGGGGGCGCGGGGCTACACCTTC. Residues: CSVLKEGARGYTF.

The rearrangement joins TRBV25-1 to TRBJ2-1; perhaps TRBD2 as D (6 bases). The CDR3 consists of 15 residues. Germline CDR1 is MGHDK and CDR2 is SYGVNS. Trimming shortened V by 3 bases and J by 6 bases, and 15 bases separated the two germline ends. CDR3 in DNA: TGTGCCAGCAGTGACCGACTAGATTTACTCAATGAGCAGTTCTTC. Encoded protein: CASSDRLDLLNEQFF.

Worth noting for this clone: Other nucleotide sequences in the sample specify the same CDR3. CDR3 amino acids: CASSFGSSGNTIYF. The CDR3 DNA follows: TGTGCCAGCAGTTTCGGGAGCTCTGGAAACACCATATATTTT. The chain employs TRBV28 and TRBJ1-3; D is unresolved. Between the trimmed V and J ends, which lost 3 bases and 0 bases, there was a span of 6 bases. The CDR3 is 14 residues long. Germline loops: CDR1 MDHEN, CDR2 SYDVKM.

CDR3 sequence reads: CSVATSGPYNEQFF. The CDR3 DNA sequence: TGCAGCGTTGCAACTAGCGGGCCGTACAATGAGCAGTTCTTC. The genes are TRBV29-1 and TRBJ2-1; 9 nucleotides match TRBD2. Trimming at V came to 4 bases and at J to 4 bases, leaving 5 bases not matched to a gene. CDR1 SQVTM and CDR2 ANQGSEA come from the germline V gene. The CDR3 totals 14 residues.

V gene TRBV2 combines with J gene TRBJ1-6, with 9 bases aligning to TRBD1. V lost 1 base to trimming and J lost 10 bases; unmatched junction nucleotides: 8. There are 16 residues in the CDR3. CDR1 and CDR2 from the germline V gene are SNHLY and FYNNEI. The CDR3 nucleotides are TGTGCCAGCAGTGAAGAAAAGGGACAGGGCAAATCACCCCTCCACTTT. Translating it yields CASSEEKGQGKSPLHF. Complete variable domain (other parts from reference TRBV2 and TRBJ1-6): EPEVTQTPSHQVTQMGQEVILRCVPISNHLYFYWYRQILGQKVEFLVSFYNNEISEKSEIFDDQFSVERPDGSNFTLKIRSTKLEDSAMYFCASSEEKGQGKSPLHFGNGTRLTVT.

This sequence joins TRBV29-1 and TRBJ2-1, with D perhaps TRBD2 (6 bases). Germline V gene data show CDR1 as SQVTM and CDR2 as ANQGSEA. Between the trimmed V and J ends, which lost 3 bases and 9 bases, there was a span of 9 bases. The CDR3 sequence is 11 residues long. Here the CDR3 reads CSVDGGGEQFF. The CDR3 nucleotides read TGCAGCGTTGATGGGGGAGGTGAGCAGTTCTTC.

The V and J genes are TRBV18 and TRBJ2-7; 8 positions match TRBD1. The CDR3 runs to 13 residues. The germline CDR1 and CDR2 sequences are KGHSH and LQKENI. The V and J ends lost 6 bases and 2 bases, in that order; junction bases with no gene match: 3. Written as DNA, the CDR3 is TGTGCCAGCTCCGGACAGGGCACCTACGAGCAGTACTTC. It codes for CASSGQGTYEQYF.

The chain carries TRBV19 and TRBJ2-7, with 10 bases that match TRBD2. The CDR3 is 14 amino acids. Looked up from germline, CDR1 is LNHDA and CDR2 is SQIVND (reference sequence). J lost 0 bases, V lost 7 bases, and 3 bases had no gene match. This CDR3 reads CASTPSGSSYEQYF. The CDR3 coding sequence is TGTGCCAGTACCCCTAGCGGGAGCTCCTACGAGCAGTACTTC.

This chain links TRBV27 with TRBJ2-6; 8 bases align to TRBD1. The CDR3 runs 19 residues. Germline CDR1 and CDR2: MNHEY and SMNVEV (reference sequence). V was pared by 5 bases and J by 0 bases, with 12 bases of the junction left unmatched. The CDR3 DNA sequence: TGTGCCAGCAGTCCTCGGACAGGGAAGGATGACTCTGGGGCCAACGTCCTGACTTTC. Translation gives CASSPRTGKDDSGANVLTF.

The J gene is TRBJ2-7, the V gene TRBV5-1; D call uncertain. From germline, CDR1 is SGHRS and CDR2 YFSETQ. This CDR3 spans 14 amino acids. Deletions cut 2 bases from V and 4 bases from J, with 13 bases between. The CDR3: CASSFRYPGYEQYF. The DNA for the CDR3 is TGCGCCAGCAGCTTTCGCTATCCTGGTTACGAGCAGTACTTC.

This clone has a handful of counts. This rearrangement joins TRBV4-3 to TRBJ2-5; 9 positions match TRBD2. The CDR3 totals 15 residues. Germline CDR1 LGHNA, CDR2 YSLEER. The V segment lost 0 bases and the J segment 5 bases; nucleotides outside the gene matches: 4. The CDR3: CASSQEAGLAETQYF. The DNA of the CDR3 is TGCGCCAGCAGCCAAGAAGCGGGACTAGCCGAGACCCAGTACTTC.

The V gene is TRBV2, the J gene TRBJ1-1, with TRBD1 as a possible D gene (6 bases). Trimming cost V 3 bases and J 1 base, with 15 bases left between them. The CDR3 spans 16 residues. The germline CDR1 and CDR2 sequences are SNHLY and FYNNEI. The CDR3 here is CASSEKQGPENTEAFF. CDR3 DNA sequence: TGTGCCAGCAGTGAGAAGCAGGGGCCCGAGAACACTGAAGCTTTCTTT. Variable domain in full (rest from reference TRBV2 and TRBJ1-1): EPEVTQTPSHQVTQMGQEVILRCVPISNHLYFYWYRQILGQKVEFLVSFYNNEISEKSEIFDDQFSVERPDGSNFTLKIRSTKLEDSAMYFCASSEKQGPENTEAFFGQGTRLTVV.

V and J are TRBV5-1 and TRBJ1-2; 11 bases align to TRBD1. Germline loops: CDR1 SGHRS, CDR2 YFSETQ. V shed 3 bases and J 5 bases; nucleotides not matched to a gene: 6. This CDR3 comprises 15 residues. CDR3 in amino acids: CASSWVDRGQYGYTF. The CDR3 region has the DNA TGCGCCAGCAGCTGGGTGGACAGGGGGCAATATGGCTACACCTTC.

The chain carries TRBV7-6 and TRBJ2-7; 11 bases agree with TRBD2. V was clipped by 1 base and J by 7 bases; unmatched bases: 6. The germline CDR1 and CDR2 sequences are SGHVS and FNYEAQ. The length of the CDR3 is 15 residues. The CDR3 here is CASSLELAGGQEQYF. CDR3 in DNA: TGTGCCAGCAGCTTAGAGCTAGCGGGAGGACAGGAGCAGTACTTC.

The chain joins TRBV28 to TRBJ2-5, with D maybe TRBD1 (7 bases). The CDR3 is 19 residues long. V shed 3 bases and J shed 5 bases, with 28 bases lying between them. The germline CDR1 and CDR2 sequences are MDHEN and SYDVKM. CDR3 nucleotides: TGTGCCAGCAGTTTTAGGGGGGCCCTCCATGGGACAGCCTTGGAGACCCAGTACTTC. Amino acids: CASSFRGALHGTALETQYF.

The chain is built from TRBV5-8 and TRBJ2-4; D possibly corresponds to TRBD2 (6 bases). This CDR3 is built from 15 residues. Trimming shortened V by 0 bases and J by 2 bases, and 9 bases separated the two germline ends. Germline CDR1 reads SGHTS; CDR2 reads YDEGEE. The CDR3 loop is CASSLGGTSKNIQYF. CDR3 sequence (DNA): TGTGCCAGCAGCTTGGGGGGGACTTCCAAAAACATTCAGTACTTC.

V is TRBV7-9 and J is TRBJ1-1, with D unclear. The ends were cut back, 3 bases at V and 0 bases at J, with 11 bases in the middle. CDR1 is SEHNR and CDR2 is FQNEAQ in the germline V gene (reference sequence). CDR3 length: 15 amino acids. CDR3 in DNA: TGTGCCAGCAGCTTGCGTCAGGCTATGAACACTGAAGCTTTCTTT. It translates to CASSLRQAMNTEAFF.

The genes are TRBV7-9 and TRBJ1-2, with D possibly being TRBD1 (5 bases). The CDR3 runs 15 residues. Looked up from germline, CDR1 is SEHNR and CDR2 is FQNEAQ (reference sequence). V was shortened by 0 bases and J by 3 bases, with 11 bases between the two germline ends. Here the CDR3 reads CASSLALQGYYGYTF. The CDR3 nucleotides are TGTGCCAGCAGCTTAGCGCTCCAGGGATACTATGGCTACACCTTC.

The chain is built from TRBV10-1 and TRBJ2-3, with 8 bases fitting TRBD2. Germline trimming cut 3 bases from V and 5 bases from J; bases unmatched to any gene: 7. The germline V gene has CDR1 WNHNN and CDR2 SYGVQD (reference sequence). The CDR3 length is 15 residues. Here the CDR3 DNA reads TGCGCCAGCAGTGATCTAGCGGGTTTAGGAGATACGCAGTATTTT. The encoded protein is CASSDLAGLGDTQYF.

The V call is TRBV9, the J call TRBJ1-4; the D gene is possibly TRBD1 (6 bases). Germline values: CDR1 SGDLS, CDR2 YYNGEE. Trimming pared 3 bases from V and 8 bases from J, leaving 11 bases between. CDR3 length equals 13 residues. The CDR3 DNA follows: TGTGCCAGCAGCGCTATCGGGACAGAAAAACTGTTTTTT. It translates to CASSAIGTEKLFF.

The genes are TRBV13 and TRBJ2-1, with D hard to call. The CDR3 totals 16 residues. V lost 2 bases, J lost 6 bases, and 17 bases lay in between. Germline CDR1 and CDR2: PRHDT and FYEKMQ (reference sequence). Here the CDR3 DNA reads TGTGCCAGCAGCTTACATGGGCAGCCCGGTGGCAATGAGCAGTTCTTC. It specifies CASSLHGQPGGNEQFF.

The sample holds a few counts of this clone. V is TRBV27 and J is TRBJ1-1; a weak D match, TRBD1 (5 bases). Trimming pared 6 bases from V and 0 bases from J, leaving 8 bases between. From germline, CDR1 is MNHEY and CDR2 SMNVEV (reference sequence). The CDR3 has 13 residues. The CDR3 protein is CASRGRVNTEAFF. In DNA form, the CDR3 reads TGTGCCAGCAGGGGCAGGGTGAACACTGAAGCTTTCTTT.

The chain couples TRBV5-6 to TRBJ2-7, with 7 bases identical to TRBD2. With 0 bases clipped from V and 0 bases from J, the junction kept 3 bases outside the gene matches. CDR3 length: 15 amino acids. Germline CDR1 SGHDT, CDR2 YYEEEE. CDR3 protein: CASSLGGGSSYEQYF. The DNA of the CDR3 is TGTGCCAGCAGCTTGGGCGGGGGAAGCTCCTACGAGCAGTACTTC.

The gene calls are TRBV28 and TRBJ1-6, with D unclear. CDR3 size: 17 residues. Trimming took off 5 bases at V and 9 bases at J, with 23 bases between the two ends. From germline, CDR1 is MDHEN and CDR2 SYDVKM. The CDR3, as DNA: TGTGCCAGCAGTCCTGGTTTTGAGGGAGTCGGTGGTTCACCCCTCCACTTT. Its translation is CASSPGFEGVGGSPLHF.

The V gene is TRBV19, the J gene TRBJ2-7, with D unresolved. The CDR3 covers 16 residues. Germline V gene lookup returns CDR1 LNHDA and CDR2 SQIVND (reference sequence). The ends were cut back, 8 bases at V and 1 base at J, with 21 bases in the middle. CDR3 sequence: CASRWISSRSSYEQYF. The CDR3 DNA reads TGTGCCAGTCGATGGATATCGTCCCGGAGTTCCTACGAGCAGTACTTC.

This clone is a singleton in its sample. Within the sample, other DNA sequences also encode this same CDR3. The gene calls are TRBV5-4 and TRBJ2-1; no reliable D call. Germline V CDR1 and CDR2: SGHNT, YYREEE (reference sequence). Deletions cut 4 bases from V and 0 bases from J, with 11 bases between. The CDR3 is 15 amino acids. The CDR3, as DNA: TGTGCCAGCAGCCCCGATAGTAGCTCCTACAATGAGCAGTTCTTC. Translating it yields CASSPDSSSYNEQFF.

In its sample, this clone was seen once. The rearrangement uses TRBV28 and TRBJ2-7; the match to TRBD1 covers 8 bases. V trimming: 2 bases; J trimming: 6 bases; junction bases outside the gene matches: 6. This CDR3 comprises 14 residues. The germline V gene encodes CDR1 MDHEN and CDR2 SYDVKM. DNA for the CDR3: TGTGCCAGCAGTTTAAGTGACAGGGGATGCGAGCAGTACTTC. This gives the protein CASSLSDRGCEQYF.

This clone was seen only a few times. The V and J genes are TRBV9 and TRBJ2-5, with TRBD2 matching over 12 bases. The V gene end was trimmed by 0 bases and the J gene end by 0 bases; junction bases not matched to a gene: 12. Per the germline V gene, CDR1 is SGDLS and CDR2 is YYNGEE. The CDR3 sequence is 20 residues long. The CDR3 protein is CASSVESGLAGIAYQETQYF. The CDR3 region has the DNA TGTGCCAGCAGCGTAGAGTCCGGACTAGCGGGGATCGCCTACCAAGAGACCCAGTACTTC.

This chain links TRBV29-1 with TRBJ1-2; a possible D gene is TRBD1 (5 bases). Per germline, CDR1 SQVTM and CDR2 ANQGSEA. Trimming took off 0 bases at V and 5 bases at J, with 7 bases between the two ends. CDR3 size: 12 residues. CDR3 sequence (DNA): TGCAGCGTTGAAGACGGGGGGTATGGCTACACCTTC. Amino acids: CSVEDGGYGYTF.

The genes are TRBV7-2 and TRBJ1-5; 7 bases match TRBD1. CDR3 length equals 14 residues. The junction had 5 bases not matched to a gene; V was cut back by 5 bases and J by 4 bases. Germline lookup yields CDR1 SGHTA and CDR2 FQGNSA. CDR3 coding DNA: TGTGCCAGCAGCCTTAGGACAGGAAATCAGCCCCAGCATTTT. Protein: CASSLRTGNQPQHF.

The chain links TRBV29-1 to TRBJ2-1, with 9 bases matching TRBD2. There are 15 residues in the CDR3. The V and J ends lost 4 bases and 4 bases, in that order; junction bases with no gene match: 8. The germline CDR1 and CDR2 sequences are SQVTM and ANQGSEA. The CDR3 sequence is CSVVRASGVYNEQFF. The CDR3 nucleotides are TGCAGCGTTGTCAGGGCTAGCGGGGTTTACAATGAGCAGTTCTTC.